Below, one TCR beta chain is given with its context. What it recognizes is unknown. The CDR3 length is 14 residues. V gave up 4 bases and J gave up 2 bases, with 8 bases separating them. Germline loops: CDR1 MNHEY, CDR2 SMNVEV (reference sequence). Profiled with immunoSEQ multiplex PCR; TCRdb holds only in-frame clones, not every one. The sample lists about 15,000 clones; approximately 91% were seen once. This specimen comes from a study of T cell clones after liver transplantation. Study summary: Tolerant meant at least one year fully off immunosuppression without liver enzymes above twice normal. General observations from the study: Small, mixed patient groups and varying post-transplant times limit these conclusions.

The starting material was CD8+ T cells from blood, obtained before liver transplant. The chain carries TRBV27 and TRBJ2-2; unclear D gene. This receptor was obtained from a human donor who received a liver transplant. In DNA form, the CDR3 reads TGTGCCAGCAGTTGGGGTCTAAACACCGGGGAGCTGTTTTTT. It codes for CASSWGLNTGELFF.